This T cell receptor (beta chain) was obtained from a study of blood T cell repertoires in COVID-19. Study overall: Material from acute and convalescent COVID-19 was sourced from the United States, Italy and Spain. T cells, B-cell-depleted T cells, or PBMCs provided the cDNA or gDNA that served as material.

The CDR3 sequence is 15 residues long. Per germline, CDR1 LGHNA and CDR2 YNFKEQ. The V gene lost 4 bases and the J gene lost 11 bases, with 23 bases spanning the gap. As handled by the study authors: Reference gene primer amplification in the assay estimated nucleated cell counts. Clones were sequenced by immunoSEQ multiplex PCR, and TCRdb holds only the in-frame ones, with some missing. V, J and clone size are those of that table, while D and trimming were read from the DNA. The data show over 150,000 clones, just under 90% seen once. Seattle's cohort entered during active infection and was followed longitudinally.

The chain employs TRBV4-2 and TRBJ1-1; TRBD1 is a possible D gene (5 bases). Sequenced: peripheral blood. The receptor was isolated from a woman in her 70s with COVID-19, enrolled during active disease. The CDR3 loop reads CASSPRTQNLVSAFF. CDR3 coding DNA: TGTGCCAGCAGCCCGCGGACACAAAACCTTGTGTCTGCTTTCTTT.